This TCR beta chain was recovered during a study of blood T cell repertoires in COVID-19. Study context: From the United States, Italy and Spain came samples of acute and convalescent COVID-19. In each case, the material was cDNA or gDNA derived from T cells, B-cell-depleted T cells, or PBMCs.

V lost 8 bases to trimming and J lost 5 bases, with 12 bases between them. CDR1 and CDR2 from the germline V gene are SNHLY and FYNNEI. This CDR3 region has 12 residues. The protocol was immunoSEQ multiplex PCR, while the TCRdb copy is restricted to in-frame clones and leaves out a portion. This table holds more than 150,000 clones, about nine tenths found once. This TCR was recovered from a man between 65 and 85 years old with active or convalescent COVID-19. The sequenced sample consisted of peripheral blood. The V gene is TRBV2, the J gene TRBJ1-2, with D possibly matching TRBD1 (6 bases). CDR3: CASQGGGYGYTF. The DNA for the CDR3 is TGTGCCAGCCAAGGGGGGGGGTATGGCTACACCTTC.